These T cell receptor beta chains were read from a single sample in a study of blood T cell repertoires in COVID-19. Libraries were prepared by immunoSEQ multiplex PCR; TCRdb keeps only in-frame clonotypes and omits some of them. The sample records 260,000 or so clones, about four fifths being singletons. Material: peripheral blood. The receptors come from a woman older than 75 with COVID-19, enrolled during active disease. CDR3s include the opening cysteine and the closing phenylalanine or tryptophan. A D gene is named only where the DNA matches it firmly. The size field is filled for only some rows; it gives once, few, many or a size class.

v_gene	d_gene	abundance	j_gene	CDR3aa	CDR3nt
TRBV11-2	.	few	TRBJ1-1	CASSLAGVVNTEAFF	TGTGCCAGCAGCTTAGCGGGGGTTGTGAACACTGAAGCTTTCTTT
TRBV4-1	TRBD1	.	TRBJ2-1	CASSQYRGSWDNEQFF	TGCGCCAGCAGCCAATACAGGGGTTCTTGGGACAATGAGCAGTTCTTC
TRBV3-1/TRBV3-2	TRBD2	few	TRBJ2-1	CASSFRLAGHEQFF	TGTGCCAGCAGCTTCCGACTAGCGGGTCATGAGCAGTTCTTC
TRBV23-1	.	.	TRBJ2-7	CASSRPGQGFYEQYF	TGCGCCAGCAGTCGGCCGGGACAAGGCTTTTACGAGCAGTACTTC
TRBV15	TRBD2	.	TRBJ2-2	CATSRGLAGSTGELFF	TGTGCCACCAGCAGAGGACTAGCGGGCAGCACCGGGGAGCTGTTTTTT
TRBV25-1	.	.	TRBJ1-1	CASSATGMNTEAFF	TGTGCCAGCAGTGCAACAGGGATGAACACTGAAGCTTTCTTT
TRBV27	.	.	TRBJ2-5	CASMRVDQETQYF	TGTGCCAGCATGAGGGTGGATCAAGAGACCCAGTACTTC
TRBV4-2	.	.	TRBJ2-1	CASSPLGTSRGEQFF	TGTGCCAGCAGCCCCCTGGGCACTAGTCGTGGTGAGCAGTTCTTC
TRBV7-2	.	.	TRBJ1-2	CASSSFIPGEYGYTF	TGTGCCAGCAGCTCCTTCATCCCCGGAGAGTATGGCTACACCTTC
TRBV2	.	.	TRBJ1-3	CASGARGNTIYF	TGTGCCAGCGGGGCGCGGGGAAACACCATATATTTT
TRBV5-1	.	once	TRBJ2-3	CASSFLAGTDTQYF	TGCGCCAGCAGCTTCCTCGCGGGCACAGATACGCAGTATTTT
TRBV24-1	.	.	TRBJ1-1	CATSEGEGTEAFF	TGTGCCACCAGTGAAGGGGAGGGCACTGAAGCTTTCTTT
TRBV29-1	.	.	TRBJ1-1	CSVEEQVAEAFF	TGCAGCGTTGAAGAACAGGTGGCTGAAGCTTTCTTT
TRBV5-6	TRBD2	.	TRBJ2-7	CASSPTSGSTSYEQYF	TGTGCCAGCAGCCCGACTAGCGGGTCTACCTCCTACGAGCAGTACTTC
TRBV7-2	.	once	TRBJ1-2	CASSPSGATAGYTF	TGTGCCAGCAGCCCCAGCGGGGCGACCGCTGGCTACACCTTC
TRBV5-5	.	.	TRBJ1-1	CASSLTPGKTNTEAFF	TGTGCCAGCAGCTTAACCCCGGGGAAGACGAACACTGAAGCTTTCTTT
TRBV24-1	TRBD1	.	TRBJ2-7	CATSDAGTASHKQYF	TGTGCCACCAGTGATGCCGGGACAGCAAGTCACAAGCAGTACTTC
TRBV5-1	TRBD2	.	TRBJ2-1	CASSQGLADNEQFF	TGCGCCAGCAGCCAGGGACTAGCGGACAATGAGCAGTTCTTC
TRBV5-1	.	.	TRBJ1-1	CASSSPEALNTEAFF	TGCGCCAGCAGCTCTCCCGAGGCTTTGAACACTGAAGCTTTCTTT
TRBV1	.	.	TRBJ2-5	CTSSPRLAGDNGQETQYF	TGCACCAGCAGCCCCCGACTAGCGGGAGACAACGGTCAAGAGACCCAGTACTTC
TRBV6-2/TRBV6-3	.	.	TRBJ1-1	CASSYTGLTGAFF	TGTGCCAGCAGTTATACAGGGCTCACGGGGGCTTTCTTT
TRBV25-1	TRBD1	.	TRBJ1-2	CASRTGGNYGYTF	TGTGCCAGCAGGACAGGGGGCAACTATGGCTACACCTTC
TRBV12-5	TRBD1	.	TRBJ1-6	CAATRDSLNSPLHF	TGTGCTGCGACCCGGGACAGCCTAAATTCACCCCTCCACTTT
TRBV2	TRBD2	.	TRBJ2-5	CASRVRGGPETQYF	TGTGCCAGCAGGGTACGGGGGGGCCCGGAGACCCAGTACTTC
TRBV5-6	TRBD2	.	TRBJ2-7	CASSLLAGNYEQYF	TGTGCCAGCAGCTTGCTAGCGGGAAACTACGAGCAGTACTTC
TRBV6-5	.	.	TRBJ2-7	CASSYSYAGGTYEQYF	TGTGCCAGCAGTTACTCCTACGCAGGGGGGACCTACGAGCAGTACTTC
TRBV7-3	.	.	TRBJ2-2	CASSLVQTTGELFF	TGTGCCAGCAGCTTAGTACAGACCACCGGGGAGCTGTTTTTT
TRBV7-3	.	.	TRBJ1-2	CASSLSGSYGYTF	TGTGCCAGCAGCTTGTCGGGATCCTATGGCTACACCTTC